The 15 T cell receptor beta chains reported below all come from one sample, sequenced in a study of shared clonotypes between healthy human individuals (TCRdb year 2020). Libraries were built with the immunoSEQ multiplex PCR assay. TCRdb took over this immuneACCESS table, retaining in-frame rearrangements with V and J assigned. Such tables are incomplete; in checked studies, under half of the missing clones stem from an unresolved V gene, and the remainder is unexplained. The sample records 2 million to 2.5 million clones, less than 95% of which are singletons. Of the sample, 0.37% falls within the top ten clones. Sequenced material: naive CD4+ T cells from PBMCs. The cell subset or site label, as the study defines it: CD45RA+ positively selected. These receptors were obtained from a man between 18 and 35 years old in good health. Some clones in this sample may be carry-over from other donors' samples.

The CDR3 is CASSVESVPGGYTF. The CDR3, as DNA: TGTGCCAGCAGCGTAGAATCGGTCCCCGGGGGCTACACCTTC. The J gene is TRBJ1-2, the V gene TRBV9; D is undetermined. The V end lost 0 bases, the J end lost 8 bases, and 14 bases lay between the germline ends. This CDR3 contains 14 residues. The germline V gene encodes CDR1 SGDLS and CDR2 YYNGEE.

This chain joins TRBV28 and TRBJ2-3; TRBD1 is a possible D gene (5 bases). Germline CDR1 and CDR2: MDHEN and SYDVKM. Trimming cost V 8 bases and J 3 bases, with 12 bases left between them. The CDR3 sequence is 13 residues long. The CDR3 nucleotides are TGTGCCAGCGGGGTGGGGCCTACAGATACGCAGTATTTT. This encodes CASGVGPTDTQYF.

This clone has just a few counts. Other DNA sequences from this sample encode an identical CDR3 as well. V usage is TRBV7-3 and J usage is TRBJ2-7; 10 nucleotides align to TRBD2. Germline V CDR1 and CDR2: SGHTA, FQGTGA. CDR3 length: 15 amino acids. J was trimmed by 4 bases and V by 3 bases; bases with no gene match: 6. Here the CDR3 reads CASSLGLAGVYEQYF. The CDR3 DNA follows: TGTGCCAGCAGCTTGGGTCTAGCGGGAGTATACGAGCAGTACTTC.

This clone was detected only a few times. The same CDR3 is also encoded by other DNA sequences in this sample. The chain is built from TRBV29-1 and TRBJ1-1, with 10 bases fitting TRBD1. CDR1 is SQVTM, CDR2 ANQGSEA, per germline. The V and J ends lost 7 bases and 1 base, in that order; junction bases with no gene match: 0. This CDR3 comprises 12 residues. DNA of the CDR3: TGCAGCGGGGACAGGGGGAACACTGAAGCTTTCTTT. Its protein product is CSGDRGNTEAFF.

The chain recombines TRBV4-2 with TRBJ1-5; 8 nucleotides match TRBD1. Germline V CDR1 and CDR2: LGHNA, YNFKEQ. V gave up 4 bases and J gave up 1 base; unmatched junction bases: 3. The CDR3 is 15 amino acids. The CDR3 sequence is CASSPGGGSNQPQHF. The CDR3 coding sequence is TGTGCCAGCAGCCCAGGGGGCGGAAGCAATCAGCCCCAGCATTTT.

The V gene is TRBV11-3, the J gene TRBJ1-2, with TRBD1 identical over 9 bases. CDR3 length equals 16 residues. Trimming at V came to 5 bases and at J to 4 bases, leaving 11 bases not matched to a gene. CDR1 and CDR2 from the germline V gene are SGHNT and YENEEA. CDR3 sequence reads: CASSPQGTGHLYGYTF. The CDR3, as DNA: TGTGCCAGCAGCCCTCAGGGGACAGGGCACCTCTATGGCTACACCTTC.

This chain links TRBV29-1 with TRBJ2-1; 7 bases are a match to TRBD1. The trim removed 2 bases at V and 12 bases at J, leaving 7 bases unmatched. There are 12 residues in the CDR3. Germline CDR1 and CDR2: SQVTM and ANQGSEA. The CDR3 sequence is CSVEIGTVVQFF. For the CDR3, the DNA is TGCAGCGTTGAAATCGGGACAGTCGTGCAGTTCTTC.

The chain carries TRBV28 and TRBJ2-7, with D perhaps matching TRBD2 (6 bases). Trimming shortened V by 6 bases and J by 3 bases, and 18 bases separated the two germline ends. CDR1 is MDHEN and CDR2 is SYDVKM in the germline V gene. This CDR3 has 15 amino acids. This CDR3 is CASSRLRPGVYEQYF. The CDR3 DNA is TGTGCCAGCAGCCGGCTGAGGCCGGGGGTCTACGAGCAGTACTTC.

The CDR3 DNA reads TGTGCCATCAGCGACACTAGCGGGATCCAGTTCTTC. It specifies CAISDTSGIQFF. The chain carries TRBV10-3 and TRBJ2-1; 10 bases agree with TRBD2. Germline CDR1 is ENHRY and CDR2 is SYGVKD. The CDR3 loop spans 12 amino acids. Trimming took 6 bases from V and 13 from J; bases not matched to a gene: 6.

This clone was detected a few times. The chain recombines TRBV30 with TRBJ1-1; D gene unclear. Deletions cut 0 bases from V and 1 base from J, with 6 bases between. Germline loops: CDR1 GTSNPN, CDR2 SVGIG (reference sequence). The CDR3 consists of 13 residues. The CDR3 here is CAWSVQSNTEAFF. In DNA, the CDR3 is TGTGCCTGGAGTGTTCAATCGAACACTGAAGCTTTCTTT. Using reference TRBV30 and TRBJ1-1 for the parts outside the CDR3, the full variable domain is SQTIHQWPATLVQPVGSPLSLECTVEGTSNPNLYWYRQAAGRGLQLLFYSVGIGQISSEVPQNLSASRPQDRQFILSSKKLLLSDSGFYLCAWSVQSNTEAFFGQGTRLTVV.

The gene calls are TRBV27 and TRBJ1-1, with 9 bases aligning to TRBD1. Germline lookup yields CDR1 MNHEY and CDR2 SMNVEV (reference sequence). V shed 3 bases, J shed 1 base, and the junction held 3 bases outside the gene matches. This CDR3 is 15 amino acids long. The CDR3 DNA follows: TGTGCCAGCAGTTTGACAGGGGGACCGAACACTGAAGCTTTCTTT. This gives the protein CASSLTGGPNTEAFF.

The rearrangement links TRBV4-1 to TRBJ2-2; possibly TRBD2 for D (6 bases). The CDR3 extends over 18 amino acids. With 1 base removed from V and 4 bases from J, the gap between germline ends came to 19 bases. CDR1 MGHRA and CDR2 YSYEKL come from the germline V gene. CDR3 bases: TGCGCCAGCAGCCAAGCCTACTTTGTTGGAGGGCGCACCGGGGAGCTGTTTTTT. Translating gives CASSQAYFVGGRTGELFF.

The CDR3 spells CASSLELAGDRRSSDTQYF. The DNA of the CDR3 is TGTGCCAGCAGCTTGGAGCTAGCGGGAGACCGGCGGTCTTCCGATACGCAGTATTTT. V is TRBV5-6 and J is TRBJ2-3; TRBD2 aligns across 10 bases. This CDR3 is built from 19 residues. V shed 0 bases, J shed 6 bases, and the junction held 16 bases outside the gene matches. The germline V gene encodes CDR1 SGHDT and CDR2 YYEEEE. The full variable domain, rest sourced from reference TRBV5-6 and TRBJ2-3, is DAGVTQSPTHLIKTRGQQVTLRCSPKSGHDTVSWYQQALGQGPQFIFQYYEEEERQRGNFPDRFSGHQFPNYSSELNVNALLLGDSALYLCASSLELAGDRRSSDTQYFGPGTRLTVL.

The rearrangement links TRBV28 to TRBJ2-7; 8 positions match TRBD2. This CDR3 spans 14 amino acids. V was pared by 6 bases and J by 4 bases, with 8 bases of the junction left unmatched. The germline CDR1 and CDR2 sequences are MDHEN and SYDVKM. CDR3 bases: TGTGCCAGCAGCCGCCGGGGGGGCAAATACGAGCAGTACTTC. Protein product: CASSRRGGKYEQYF.

The chain links TRBV30 to TRBJ2-7; D may be TRBD2 (5 bases). CDR3 length: 12 amino acids. Germline lookup yields CDR1 GTSNPN and CDR2 SVGIG (reference sequence). V shed 3 bases and J shed 11 bases, with 17 bases lying between them. The chain's CDR3 is CAWSYASTPEYF. In DNA form, the CDR3 reads TGTGCCTGGAGCTACGCTAGCACACCTGAGTACTTC.